The clone carrying this TCR beta chain was found once. Its antigen is as yet unknown. This CDR3 spans 13 amino acids. The germline CDR1 and CDR2 sequences are MNHEY and SMNVEV (reference sequence). V lost 3 bases and J 4 bases, leaving 7 bases between the germline ends. The data were obtained in a study of T cell responses to AZD1222 COVID-19 vaccine. Study-wide results and caveats: CD4 TCRs linked to vaccination spanned spike, dominating at 160-218 and 743-854.

The protocol was immunoSEQ multiplex PCR, while the TCRdb copy is restricted to in-frame clones and leaves out a portion. The table lists about 150,000 clones, 85% of them singletons. This TCR was recovered from an adult who received the MenACWY meningococcal vaccine as a control. The sample in question was peripheral blood, obtained 28 days after the second dose of the MenACWY control vaccine. The J gene is TRBJ2-1, the V gene TRBV27, with D uncertain. The CDR3 sequence is CASSFRFYNEQFF. For the CDR3, the DNA is TGTGCCAGCAGTTTCCGGTTTTACAATGAGCAGTTCTTC.